The source of this TCR beta chain is a study of PD-L1 blockade in urothelial cancer. The overall study: Peripheral blood specimens exhibited a median yield of about 140,000 T cells.

The data were produced by immunoSEQ multiplex PCR, yet TCRdb's version contains in-frame clones alone and is incomplete. The sample gives roughly 91,000 clones, over 75% of which show up once; roughly 14% is in the top ten. Time point defined: pretreatment peripheral blood. Disease in patients was locally advanced or metastatic urothelial carcinoma. The CDR3 totals 14 residues. Trimming pared 7 bases from V and 4 bases from J, leaving 17 bases between. Germline V gene sequence: CDR1 SGHAT, CDR2 FQNNGV. The source material was PBMCs, sampled around atezolizumab (anti-PD-L1) treatment. The chain carries TRBV11-2 and TRBJ2-7, with no clear D. This clonotype originated in a man aged 60-69 years with urothelial cancer. The CDR3 is CASTPDSLSYEQYF. The DNA for the CDR3 is TGTGCCAGCACCCCCGACTCTCTCTCTTACGAGCAGTACTTC.